The 29 T cell receptor beta chains presented below share a single source sample, sequenced in a study of blood T cell repertoires in COVID-19. Only in-frame clones appear in the TCRdb table, and some are missing; sequencing was by immunoSEQ multiplex PCR. The sample yields fewer than 250,000 clones, less than 85% seen once. The sample taken for sequencing was peripheral blood. These receptors were obtained from a woman between 70 and 85 years old with active or convalescent COVID-19.

The gene calls are TRBV7-8 and TRBJ2-3; 10 positions agree with TRBD1. Germline CDR1 is SGHVS and CDR2 is FQNEAQ. This CDR3 comprises 14 residues. After removal of 5 bases from V and 9 bases from J, the junction contained 8 bases not matched to a gene. CDR3 coding DNA: TGTGCCAGCAGCCGCCGGGACAGGGGCTCGACGCAGTATTTT. This translates into CASSRRDRGSTQYF.

This clone was seen only once. The chain joins TRBV4-1 to TRBJ1-4, with D perhaps matching TRBD1 (5 bases). V shed 0 bases and J shed 6 bases, with 20 bases lying between them. This CDR3 is 18 amino acids long. Germline V gene data show CDR1 as MGHRA and CDR2 as YSYEKL. CDR3 bases: TGCGCCAGCAGCCAAGATGTAGTGAATAGTCCGGGGGATGAAAAACTGTTTTTT. Its translation: CASSQDVVNSPGDEKLFF.

In its sample, this clone was seen a few times. Other DNA sequences from this sample encode an identical CDR3 as well. The chain is built from TRBV11-3 and TRBJ1-1; TRBD1 might be the D (5 bases). The CDR3 loop spans 13 amino acids. V was trimmed by 3 bases and J by 1 base, leaving 6 bases between them. In germline, CDR1 is SGHNT, CDR2 YENEEA. The CDR3 DNA reads TGTGCCAGCAGCTTTGGACAGAACACTGAAGCTTTCTTT. This gives the protein CASSFGQNTEAFF.

V usage is TRBV28 and J usage is TRBJ2-1; 7 bases fit TRBD1. The J segment lost 8 bases and the V segment lost 5 bases, leaving 3 bases of the junction unmatched. The germline CDR1 and CDR2 sequences are MDHEN and SYDVKM. This CDR3 comprises 12 residues. CDR3 residues: CASSEGGDEQFF. CDR3 sequence (DNA): TGTGCCAGCAGTGAAGGGGGCGATGAGCAGTTCTTC.

The chain uses TRBV6-6 and TRBJ1-1; D is ambiguous. Trimming removed 10 bases from V and 5 bases from J, with 17 bases in between. The CDR3 consists of 13 residues. Germline-derived CDR1 and CDR2 are MNHNY and SVGAGI (reference sequence). This CDR3 is CAITPTSGTEAFF. As DNA, the CDR3 is TGTGCCATCACTCCCACATCGGGGACTGAAGCTTTCTTT.

This chain connects TRBV5-1 to TRBJ1-1; tentative D call: TRBD1 (6 bases). Germline CDR1 is SGHRS and CDR2 is YFSETQ. V was trimmed by 4 bases and J by 0 bases, leaving 13 bases between them. CDR3 length: 15 residues. CDR3 in DNA: TGCGCCAGCAGCGAGGGGGTGCCGGTGAACACTGAAGCTTTCTTT. Protein product: CASSEGVPVNTEAFF. The whole variable domain, filled in from reference TRBV5-1 and TRBJ1-1, reads KAGVTQTPRYLIKTRGQQVTLSCSPISGHRSVSWYQQTPGQGLQFLFEYFSETQRNKGNFPGRFSGRQFSNSRSEMNVSTLELGDSALYLCASSEGVPVNTEAFFGQGTRLTVV.

V is TRBV7-9 and J is TRBJ2-3, with 9 bases matching TRBD2. CDR1 is SEHNR and CDR2 is FQNEAQ in the germline V gene (reference sequence). V lost 4 bases to trimming and J lost 4 bases; unmatched junction nucleotides: 9. The CDR3 length is 16 residues. CDR3 protein: CASSSSGISRADTQYF. The CDR3 DNA is TGTGCCAGCAGCTCTAGCGGGATTTCTAGGGCAGATACGCAGTATTTT.

The rearrangement joins TRBV3-1 (or the pseudogene TRBV3-2) to TRBJ2-5, with 7 bases identical to TRBD1. Germline V CDR1 and CDR2: LGHDT, YNNKEL (reference sequence). The CDR3 covers 15 residues. The junction had 9 bases not matched to a gene; V was cut back by 6 bases and J by 2 bases. The CDR3 DNA follows: TGTGCCAGCAGTCTACTGGGGACAGCTCAAGAGACCCAGTACTTC. Protein sequence: CASSLLGTAQETQYF.

The rearrangement links TRBV2 to TRBJ1-5; no clear D gene. CDR3 length: 11 amino acids. The V gene's germline CDR1 is SNHLY and CDR2 FYNNEI. V was pared by 8 bases and J by 6 bases, with 8 bases between. CDR3 nucleotide sequence: TGTGCCAGCGGGTGGGCTCAGCCCCAGCATTTT. Its protein product is CASGWAQPQHF.

Notes on this clone: This sample includes further DNA sequences coding for the same CDR3. The chain combines TRBV27 with TRBJ1-2; no clear D. V lost 2 bases to trimming and J lost 2 bases, with 6 bases between them. Per the germline V gene, CDR1 is MNHEY and CDR2 is SMNVEV (reference sequence). The CDR3 covers 13 residues. CDR3 DNA: TGTGCCAGCAGTTTAACCGGGAACTATGGCTACACCTTC. It is translated as CASSLTGNYGYTF.

This rearrangement joins TRBV5-1 to TRBJ1-1; tentative D call: TRBD1 (5 bases). The V and J ends lost 1 base and 1 base respectively, with 8 bases between them. Germline V lookup: CDR1 SGHRS, CDR2 YFSETQ. This CDR3 has 14 amino acids. CDR3 sequence (DNA): TGCGCCAGCAGCTTGTGGGGCGAGAACACTGAAGCTTTCTTT. Its translation is CASSLWGENTEAFF.

The gene calls are TRBV5-4 and TRBJ2-5, with 12 bases aligning to TRBD2. V lost 1 base and J lost 2; bases outside the gene matches: 3. Germline CDR1 SGHNT, CDR2 YYREEE (reference sequence). The CDR3 covers 16 residues. The CDR3 sequence is CASSLWLAGGQETQYF. The CDR3 DNA sequence: TGTGCCAGCAGCTTGTGGCTAGCGGGGGGGCAAGAGACCCAGTACTTC.

This chain joins TRBV11-2 and TRBJ2-1; 13 bases map to TRBD2. This CDR3 has 16 amino acids. With V trimmed by 5 bases and J by 2 bases, 3 bases remained unmatched. Germline lookup yields CDR1 SGHAT and CDR2 FQNNGV. Here the CDR3 DNA reads TGTGCCAGCAGCCCCGGACTAGCGGGAGCCTACAATGAGCAGTTCTTC. Translated, it gives CASSPGLAGAYNEQFF.

The V gene is TRBV5-1, the J gene TRBJ1-2; TRBD1 matches at 8 bases. The V and J ends lost 4 bases and 7 bases, in that order; junction bases with no gene match: 9. The CDR3 length is 14 residues. Germline V gene lookup returns CDR1 SGHRS and CDR2 YFSETQ. The CDR3: CASSLGDRRRGYTF. The CDR3 bases are TGCGCCAGCAGCCTGGGGGACAGGCGGCGTGGCTACACCTTC.

There are a few counts of this clone. The chain combines TRBV11-2 with TRBJ2-3; D remains ambiguous. The V gene's germline CDR1 is SGHAT and CDR2 FQNNGV. The CDR3 runs 12 residues. Trimming removed 1 base at V and 5 bases at J, with 4 bases between. The CDR3 region is CASSLVEDTQYF. DNA for the CDR3: TGTGCCAGCAGCTTAGTAGAAGATACGCAGTATTTT.

Here the CDR3 reads CASSYSGLAGEQYF. CDR3 sequence (DNA): TGTGCCAGCAGTTACTCGGGACTAGCTGGCGAGCAGTACTTC. The chain links TRBV6-5 to TRBJ2-7, with 9 bases lining up with TRBD2. The CDR3 spans 14 residues. Per the germline V gene, CDR1 is MNHEY and CDR2 is SVGAGI. V dropped 0 bases and J dropped 6; count of bases not matched to a gene: 3.

The chain joins TRBV6-2 or TRBV6-3 to TRBJ2-7; D is unclear. The CDR3 consists of 14 residues. Looked up from germline, CDR1 is MNHEY and CDR2 is SVGEGT. Trimming shortened V by 6 bases and J by 2 bases, and 14 bases separated the two germline ends. The chain's CDR3 is CASSRSGLAYEQYF. CDR3 bases: TGTGCCAGCAGCCGTTCGGGTCTTGCCTACGAGCAGTACTTC.

This clone was seen once. V is TRBV3-1 (or the pseudogene TRBV3-2) and J is TRBJ2-7, with 9 bases lining up with TRBD1. Germline V CDR1 and CDR2: LGHDT, YNNKEL (reference sequence). V shed 3 bases and J 3 bases; nucleotides not matched to a gene: 6. CDR3 length: 15 amino acids. The CDR3 reads CASSQGTGPNYEQYF. As DNA, the CDR3 is TGTGCCAGCAGCCAGGGGACAGGGCCTAACTACGAGCAGTACTTC.

This chain uses TRBV3-1 (or the pseudogene TRBV3-2) with TRBJ2-3; D is perhaps TRBD2 (6 bases). With 4 bases removed from V and 0 bases from J, the gap between germline ends came to 26 bases. The CDR3 has 20 amino acids. In germline, CDR1 is LGHDT, CDR2 YNNKEL (reference sequence). The CDR3 loop reads CASSREDYPLGTVSTDTQYF. In DNA form, the CDR3 reads TGTGCCAGCAGCCGTGAGGACTATCCCTTAGGGACGGTAAGCACAGATACGCAGTATTTT.

This chain connects TRBV6-5 to TRBJ1-3; perhaps TRBD1 as D (6 bases). V lost 2 bases and J lost 3, with 11 bases in between. Germline lookup yields CDR1 MNHEY and CDR2 SVGAGI. This CDR3 is built from 15 residues. As DNA, the CDR3 is TGTGCCAGCAGTTACCTAGGGGGGGGTGGAAACACCATATATTTT. As protein: CASSYLGGGGNTIYF.

The chain links TRBV12-3 or TRBV12-4 to TRBJ2-5; D perhaps matches TRBD1 (5 bases). This CDR3 comprises 13 residues. V lost 7 bases and J lost 0, with 9 bases in between. The chain's CDR3 is CASKSGYQETQYF. The CDR3 nucleotides are TGTGCCAGCAAATCAGGGTACCAAGAGACCCAGTACTTC.

This chain joins TRBV7-2 and TRBJ2-1; D call uncertain. V was clipped by 0 bases and J by 10 bases, with 10 bases between them. Germline CDR1 is SGHTA and CDR2 is FQGNSA. The CDR3 is made up of 13 amino acids. CDR3 protein: CASSLALDWEQFF. The CDR3 bases are TGTGCCAGCAGCTTAGCCCTTGACTGGGAGCAGTTCTTC.

The chain uses TRBV28 and TRBJ2-7; 14 positions match TRBD2. The germline gives CDR1 MDHEN, CDR2 SYDVKM. V gave up 3 bases and J gave up 4 bases; unmatched junction bases: 5. The CDR3 is made up of 16 amino acids. CDR3: CASSFTGTSGSYEQYF. CDR3 DNA: TGTGCCAGCAGTTTTACCGGGACTAGCGGGAGTTACGAGCAGTACTTC. Full variable domain (rest looked up from reference TRBV28 and TRBJ2-7): DVKVTQSSRYLVKRTGEKVFLECVQDMDHENMFWYRQDPGLGLRLIYFSYDVKMKEKGDIPEGYSVSREKKERFSLILESASTNQTSMYLCASSFTGTSGSYEQYFGPGTRLTVT.

The rearrangement joins TRBV24-1 to TRBJ2-1; 9 bases fit TRBD2. CDR3 size: 14 residues. Germline-derived CDR1 and CDR2 are KGHDR and SFDVKD. Unmatched junction bases numbered 5, after V lost 9 bases and J lost 3 bases. The CDR3: CATQRLADYNEQFF. CDR3 sequence (DNA): TGTGCCACCCAACGACTAGCGGACTACAATGAGCAGTTCTTC.

This chain connects TRBV15 to TRBJ2-7; 8 bases match TRBD2. V trimming: 0 bases; J trimming: 2 bases; junction bases outside the gene matches: 3. Germline V lookup: CDR1 LNHNV, CDR2 YYDKDF (reference sequence). This CDR3 has 15 amino acids. CDR3 DNA: TGTGCCACCAGCAGAGACAAGCGGGAGCCCTACGAGCAGTACTTC. Translation gives CATSRDKREPYEQYF.

CDR3: CASSLQGSPSPLHF. The CDR3 bases are TGTGCCAGTAGTCTACAGGGGAGTCCCTCACCCCTCCACTTT. This chain connects TRBV19 to TRBJ1-6; 7 bases match TRBD1. This CDR3 contains 14 residues. V lost 5 bases, J lost 10 bases, and 8 bases stayed unmatched. Looked up from germline, CDR1 is LNHDA and CDR2 is SQIVND (reference sequence).

The chain couples TRBV6-5 to TRBJ2-3; tentative D call: TRBD2 (6 bases). Per germline, CDR1 MNHEY and CDR2 SVGAGI. The V end lost 0 bases, the J end lost 6 bases, and 16 bases lay between the germline ends. The CDR3 runs to 16 residues. DNA for the CDR3: TGTGCCAGCAGTTACTCAATTTCGGAGGGTATGGATACGCAGTATTTT. It encodes CASSYSISEGMDTQYF.

The chain carries TRBV5-1 and TRBJ1-2; a weak D match, TRBD1 (6 bases). With 2 bases removed from V and 6 bases from J, the gap between germline ends came to 11 bases. This CDR3 has 13 residues. The V gene's germline CDR1 is SGHRS and CDR2 YFSETQ. The CDR3, as DNA: TGCGCCAGCAGCTTCACAGGGAAAGATGGCTACACCTTC. Its translation: CASSFTGKDGYTF.

The V gene is TRBV6-2 or TRBV6-3, the J gene TRBJ1-2, with D uncertain. CDR3 length: 14 amino acids. The germline V gene has CDR1 MNHEY and CDR2 SVGEGT. V lost 1 base to trimming and J lost 4 bases, with 10 bases between them. CDR3: CASSYFGGLYGYTF. Written as DNA, the CDR3 is TGTGCCAGCAGTTACTTTGGCGGGCTCTATGGCTACACCTTC.